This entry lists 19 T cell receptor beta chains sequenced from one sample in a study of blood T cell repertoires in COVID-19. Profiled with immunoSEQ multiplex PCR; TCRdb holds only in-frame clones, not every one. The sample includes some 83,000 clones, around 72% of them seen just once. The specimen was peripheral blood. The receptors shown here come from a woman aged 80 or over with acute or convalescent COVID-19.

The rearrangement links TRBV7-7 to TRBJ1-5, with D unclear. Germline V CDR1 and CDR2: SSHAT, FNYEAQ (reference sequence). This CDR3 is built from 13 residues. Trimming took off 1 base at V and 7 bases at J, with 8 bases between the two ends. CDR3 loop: CASSLDTKQPQHF. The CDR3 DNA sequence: TGTGCCAGCAGCTTAGACACAAAGCAGCCCCAGCATTTT. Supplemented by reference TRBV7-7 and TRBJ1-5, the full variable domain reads GAGVSQSPRYKVTKRGQDVTLRCDPISSHATLYWYQQALGQGPEFLTYFNYEAQPDKSGLPSDRFSAERPEGSISTLTIQRTEQRDSAMYRCASSLDTKQPQHFGDGTRLSIL.

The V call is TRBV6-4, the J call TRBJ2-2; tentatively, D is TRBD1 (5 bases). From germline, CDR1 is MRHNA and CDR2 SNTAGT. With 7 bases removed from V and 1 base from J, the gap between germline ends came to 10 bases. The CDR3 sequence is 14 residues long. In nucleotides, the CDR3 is TGTGCCAGCAAACCCGACAGGAACACCGGGGAGCTGTTTTTT. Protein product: CASKPDRNTGELFF.

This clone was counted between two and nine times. The CDR3 DNA is TGTGCCAGCTCACCCACAGGGTCGAACACAGATACGCAGTATTTT. Its translation: CASSPTGSNTDTQYF. The rearrangement joins TRBV18 to TRBJ2-3; possible D gene TRBD1, 6 bases. Trimming shortened V by 3 bases and J by 2 bases, and 12 bases separated the two germline ends. The CDR3 contains 15 residues. Germline V gene data show CDR1 as KGHSH and CDR2 as LQKENI.

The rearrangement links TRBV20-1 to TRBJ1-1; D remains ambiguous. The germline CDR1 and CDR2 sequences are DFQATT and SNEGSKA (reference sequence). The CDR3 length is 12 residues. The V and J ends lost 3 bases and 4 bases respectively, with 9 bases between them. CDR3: CSASPSGTEAFF. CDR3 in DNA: TGCAGTGCTAGTCCTTCGGGCACTGAAGCTTTCTTT.

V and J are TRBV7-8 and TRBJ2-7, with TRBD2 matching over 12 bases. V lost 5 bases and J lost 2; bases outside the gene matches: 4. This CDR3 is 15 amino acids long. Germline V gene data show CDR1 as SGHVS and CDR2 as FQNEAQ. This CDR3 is CASSPGLAGTYEQYF. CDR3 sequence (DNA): TGTGCCAGCAGCCCCGGACTAGCGGGGACCTACGAGCAGTACTTC. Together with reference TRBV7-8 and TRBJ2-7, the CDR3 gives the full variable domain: GAGVSQSPRYKVAKRGQDVALRCDPISGHVSLFWYQQALGQGPEFLTYFQNEAQLDKSGLPSDRFFAERPEGSVSTLKIQRTQQEDSAVYLCASSPGLAGTYEQYFGPGTRLTVT.

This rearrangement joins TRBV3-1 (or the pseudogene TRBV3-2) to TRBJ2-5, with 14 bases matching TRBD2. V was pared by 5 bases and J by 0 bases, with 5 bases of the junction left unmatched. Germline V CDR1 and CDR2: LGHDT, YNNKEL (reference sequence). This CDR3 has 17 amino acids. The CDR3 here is CASSTGTSGRYQETQYF. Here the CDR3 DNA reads TGTGCCAGCAGCACGGGGACTAGCGGGAGATACCAAGAGACCCAGTACTTC.

The chain's CDR3 is CASSQDPRGQGEAFF. DNA of the CDR3: TGCGCCAGCAGCCAAGATCCGAGGGGGCAGGGTGAAGCTTTCTTT. The chain recombines TRBV4-3 with TRBJ1-1, with 7 nucleotides matching TRBD1. Per the germline V gene, CDR1 is LGHNA and CDR2 is YSLEER. The CDR3 loop spans 15 amino acids. Trimming took 0 bases from V and 7 from J; bases not matched to a gene: 8.

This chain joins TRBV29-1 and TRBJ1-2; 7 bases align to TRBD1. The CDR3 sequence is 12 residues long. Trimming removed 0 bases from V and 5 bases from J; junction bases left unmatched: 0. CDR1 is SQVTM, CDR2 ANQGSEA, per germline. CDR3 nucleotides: TGCAGCGTTGAAGAGACAGGGTATGGCTACACCTTC. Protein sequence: CSVEETGYGYTF.

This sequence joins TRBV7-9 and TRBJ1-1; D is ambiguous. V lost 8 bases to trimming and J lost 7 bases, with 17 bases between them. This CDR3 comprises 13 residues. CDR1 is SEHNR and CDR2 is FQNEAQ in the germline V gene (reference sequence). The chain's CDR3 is CASLEQERGEAFF. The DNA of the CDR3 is TGTGCCAGCCTCGAACAAGAGCGGGGTGAAGCTTTCTTT.

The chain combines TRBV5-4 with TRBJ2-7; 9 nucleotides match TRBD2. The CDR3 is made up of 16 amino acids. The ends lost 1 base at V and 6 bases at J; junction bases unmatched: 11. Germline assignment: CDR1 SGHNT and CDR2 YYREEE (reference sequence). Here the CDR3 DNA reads TGTGCCAGCAGCTTGTCCCCAGGCGGGGGGGCCATCGAGCAGTACTTC. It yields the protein CASSLSPGGGAIEQYF.

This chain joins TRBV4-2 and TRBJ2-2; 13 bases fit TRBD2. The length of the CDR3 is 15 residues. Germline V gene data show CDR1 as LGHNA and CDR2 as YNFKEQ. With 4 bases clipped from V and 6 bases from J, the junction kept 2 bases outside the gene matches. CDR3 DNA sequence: TGTGCCAGCAGCCTTACTAGCGGGGGGGCCGGGGAGCTGTTTTTT. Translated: CASSLTSGGAGELFF.

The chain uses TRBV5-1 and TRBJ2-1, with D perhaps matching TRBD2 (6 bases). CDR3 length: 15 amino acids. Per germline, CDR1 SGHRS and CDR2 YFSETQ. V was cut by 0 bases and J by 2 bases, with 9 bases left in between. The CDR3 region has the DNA TGCGCCAGCAGCTTGGCGGGGGTCGCCTACAATGAGCAGTTCTTC. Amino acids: CASSLAGVAYNEQFF.

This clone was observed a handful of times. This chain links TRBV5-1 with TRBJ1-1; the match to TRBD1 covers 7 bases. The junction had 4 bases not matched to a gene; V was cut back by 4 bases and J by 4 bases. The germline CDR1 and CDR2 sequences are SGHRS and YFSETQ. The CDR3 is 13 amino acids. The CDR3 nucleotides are TGCGCCAGCAGCGTTGGGACAGCCACTGAAGCTTTCTTT. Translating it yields CASSVGTATEAFF.

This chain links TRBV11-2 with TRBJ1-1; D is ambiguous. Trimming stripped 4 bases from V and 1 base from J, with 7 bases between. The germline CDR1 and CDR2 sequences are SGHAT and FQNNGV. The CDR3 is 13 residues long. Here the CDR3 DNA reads TGTGCCAGCAGCTCGTTAGCGAACACTGAAGCTTTCTTT. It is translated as CASSSLANTEAFF.

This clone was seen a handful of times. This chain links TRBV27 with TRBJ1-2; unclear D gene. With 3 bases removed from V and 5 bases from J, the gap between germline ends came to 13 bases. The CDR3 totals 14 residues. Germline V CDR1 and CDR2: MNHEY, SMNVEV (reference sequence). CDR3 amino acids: CASSFRGGVYGYTF. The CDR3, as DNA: TGTGCCAGCAGTTTCCGGGGAGGTGTTTATGGCTACACCTTC.

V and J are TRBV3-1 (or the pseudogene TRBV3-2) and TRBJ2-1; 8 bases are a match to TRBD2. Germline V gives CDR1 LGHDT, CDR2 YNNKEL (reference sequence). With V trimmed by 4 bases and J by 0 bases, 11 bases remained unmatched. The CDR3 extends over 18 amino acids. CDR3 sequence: CASSPAASGGPSYNEQFF. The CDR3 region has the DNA TGTGCCAGCAGCCCCGCCGCAAGCGGGGGCCCCTCCTACAATGAGCAGTTCTTC.

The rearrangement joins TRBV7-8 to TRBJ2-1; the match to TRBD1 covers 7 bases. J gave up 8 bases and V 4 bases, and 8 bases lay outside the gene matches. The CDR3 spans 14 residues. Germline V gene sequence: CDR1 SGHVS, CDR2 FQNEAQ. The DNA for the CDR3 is TGTGCCAGCAGCTCAGACAGGGTAAGTCATGAGCAGTTCTTC. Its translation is CASSSDRVSHEQFF.

The CDR3 spells CASSYGTGGISYEQYF. CDR3 bases: TGTGCCAGCAGTTATGGGACAGGGGGTATCTCCTACGAGCAGTACTTC. The chain uses TRBV5-5 and TRBJ2-7; 11 nucleotides match TRBD1. Germline CDR1 is SGHKS and CDR2 is YYEKEE (reference sequence). V trimming: 5 bases; J trimming: 0 bases; junction bases outside the gene matches: 7. The CDR3 runs to 16 residues.

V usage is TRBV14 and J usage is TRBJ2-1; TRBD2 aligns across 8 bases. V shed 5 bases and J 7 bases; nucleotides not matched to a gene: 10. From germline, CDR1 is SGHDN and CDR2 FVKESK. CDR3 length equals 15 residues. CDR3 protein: CASSLYRGGTNEQFF. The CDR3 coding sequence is TGTGCCAGCAGCTTGTACCGGGGGGGAACTAATGAGCAGTTCTTC.